These T cell receptor beta chains were read from a single sample in a study of cytomegalovirus exposure and HLA in healthy donors. The method was immunoSEQ multiplex PCR; TCRdb's version includes in-frame clones alone and lacks a portion of them. Its table records around 53,000 clones. Sample: PBMCs. The receptors derive from a male donor in good health and CMV-seropositive. The CDR3 runs from the conserved cysteine through the conserved F or W.

V gene,CDR3 protein
TRBV7-9,CASSPRTGDHFWHEQYF
TRBV15,CATSGPSRGETQYF
TRBV7-2,CASSTGTGAGRTEAFF
TRBV4-2,CASSQLGLAGPSTDTQYF
TRBV27,CASSLGQNQPQHF
TRBV6-1,CASRTGNTEAFF
TRBV4-1,CASSRAAGYYEQYF
TRBV5-8,CASSPNSGVRDTEAFF
TRBV29-1,CSVGGLTGRTIYEQYF
TRBV5-1,CASSLVFTGQGIEQYF
TRBV7-2,CASIPSQGLGKQYF
TRBV29-1,CSVVIQGPGTQYF
TRBV30,CAWSGSGNQPQHF
TRBV4-1,CASSQARGVGGTQYF
TRBV6-5,CASSYWRTSEQYF
TRBV4-3,CASSQVWDRGYEQYF
TRBV30,CAWALQGARTEAFF
TRBV5-1,CASSYNYEQYF
TRBV4-3,CAGQYGVYTGELFF
TRBV4-1,CASSQGGGSGFWQPQHF
TRBV5-5,CASRRDSLGNTIYF
TRBV4-1,CASSQDFYLLSSYEQYF
TRBV11-2,CASSLGREQYF
TRBV7-2,CASSSRLAGSGPLHF
TRBV7-3,CASSSGVNTGELFF
TRBV4-3,CASSRSPGQPNEQFF
TRBV13,CASSLGGLAFEQYF
TRBV5-6,CASSLGAAAYEQYF
TRBV30,CAWKLGSYEQYF
TRBV2,CASRDRFLGEQYF
TRBV4-1,CASSWAGQVSSYEQYF
TRBV5-4,CASSFSSGGTQETQYF
TRBV28,CASSLNRVSYEQYF
TRBV6-6,CASSATGISNYGYTF
TRBV30,CAWSPLQETQYF
TRBV7-9,CASSAPGTTNEKLFF
TRBV4-3,CASSQDQGFNEKLFF